These 4 T cell receptor beta chains were sequenced from one sample in a study of OX40 agonist ivuxolimab in advanced cancers. Assay used: immunoSEQ multiplex PCR; TCRdb lists only in-frame clones, some missing. Among tens of thousands of clones listed, 90% to 95% were seen once. This specimen was CD4+ or CD8+ T cells sorted from blood, taken in a trial of the OX40 agonist ivuxolimab. These TCRs come from an adult with an advanced solid tumor such as melanoma, head and neck, liver or kidney cancer.

This chain connects TRBV7-9 to TRBJ2-4, with unresolved D. Deletions cut 3 bases from V and 7 bases from J, with 10 bases between. From germline, CDR1 is SEHNR and CDR2 FQNEAQ (reference sequence). CDR3 size: 13 residues. The CDR3 protein is CASSLELGNIQYF. Written as DNA, the CDR3 is TGTGCCAGCAGCTTGGAGTTGGGGAACATTCAGTACTTC.

The chain employs TRBV15 and TRBJ2-5; D possibly corresponds to TRBD2 (5 bases). The CDR3 length is 13 residues. V gave up 4 bases and J gave up 5 bases, with 11 bases separating them. The germline CDR1 and CDR2 sequences are LNHNV and YYDKDF (reference sequence). The CDR3 reads CATSKLDLETQYF. The CDR3 region has the DNA TGTGCCACCAGCAAGTTGGACTTGGAGACCCAGTACTTC.

This clone was seen more than once but under ten times. The rearrangement uses TRBV2 and TRBJ1-5; D might be TRBD1 (5 bases). V was trimmed by 2 bases and J by 3 bases, leaving 8 bases between them. CDR1 and CDR2 from the germline V gene are SNHLY and FYNNEI. The CDR3 length is 14 residues. The CDR3 spells CASSESRDNQPQHF. The CDR3 bases are TGTGCCAGCAGTGAAAGCAGGGACAATCAGCCCCAGCATTTT.

The genes are TRBV28 and TRBJ2-7; perhaps TRBD1 as D (6 bases). V lost 10 bases and J lost 2, with 21 bases in between. CDR3 length equals 15 residues. Germline V gives CDR1 MDHEN, CDR2 SYDVKM. The CDR3 DNA reads as TGTGCCATAGGGAAAGGGCAGGGGCAAACCTACGAGCAGTACTTC. This codes for CAIGKGQGQTYEQYF.